The source of this T cell receptor (beta chain) is a study of CD8 T cells in Susac syndrome. Germline V lookup: CDR1 GTSNPN, CDR2 SVGIG (reference sequence). V gave up 2 bases and J gave up 1 base; unmatched junction bases: 6. The CDR3 sequence is 15 residues long. This clonotype was recorded only once. TEMRA cells were enriched by FACS, while CD8+ and CD4+ T cells were obtained through a negative isolation that was performed magnetically. Reverse transcription of roughly 0.45 to 1 ug RNA was performed with random hexamers. Multiplex PCR with immunoSEQ amplified the TCR beta CDR3 across 54 Vbeta and 13 Jbeta. TCRdb re-called the immunoSEQ multiplex PCR reads with MiXCR, one entry per CDR3 protein. The table includes about 200,000 distinct CDR3 sequences, roughly 95% detected once.

Sequencing used CD4+ T cells from PBMCs. The J gene is TRBJ2-3, the V gene TRBV30, with 7 bases matching TRBD1. The TCR comes from a human donor with multiple sclerosis. CDR3 in amino acids: CAWSRGTGGTDTQYF. CDR3 bases: TGTGCCTGGAGTAGGGGTACAGGGGGCACAGATACGCAGTATTTT.